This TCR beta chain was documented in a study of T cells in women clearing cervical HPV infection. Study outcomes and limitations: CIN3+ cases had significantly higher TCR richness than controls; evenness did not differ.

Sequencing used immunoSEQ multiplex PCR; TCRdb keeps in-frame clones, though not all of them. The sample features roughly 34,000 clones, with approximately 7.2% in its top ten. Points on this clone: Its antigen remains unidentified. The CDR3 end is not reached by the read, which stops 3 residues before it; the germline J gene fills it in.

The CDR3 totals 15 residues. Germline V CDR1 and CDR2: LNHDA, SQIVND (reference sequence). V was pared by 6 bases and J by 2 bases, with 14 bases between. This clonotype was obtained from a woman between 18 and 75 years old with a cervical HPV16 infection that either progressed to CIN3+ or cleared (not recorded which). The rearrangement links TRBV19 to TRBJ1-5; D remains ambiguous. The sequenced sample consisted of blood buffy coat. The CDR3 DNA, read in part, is TGTGCCAGTAGCGACGCGGGATTTCGCAATCAGCCC. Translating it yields CASSDAGFRNQP. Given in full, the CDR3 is CASSDAGFRNQPQHF. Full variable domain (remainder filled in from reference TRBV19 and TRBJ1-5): DGGITQSPKYLFRKEGQNVTLSCEQNLNHDAMYWYRQDPGQGLRLIYYSQIVNDFQKGDIAEGYSVSREKKESFPLTVTSAQKNPTAFYLCASSDAGFRNQPQHFGDGTRLSIL.